This T cell receptor (beta chain) was identified during a study of OX40 agonist ivuxolimab in advanced cancers. For the study at large: Partial responses occurred in three patients (one hepatocellular carcinoma, two cutaneous melanoma). General study results and limits: Clonal expansion from baseline to week 6 occurred in both CD4+ and CD8+ T cells. There were, on average, more expanded clones in CD8+ T cells than in CD4+.

For this clone: Its antigen remains unidentified.

Looked up from germline, CDR1 is SGHVS and CDR2 is FNYEAQ. The CDR3 consists of 16 residues. The germline V and J ends were trimmed by 5 bases and 7 bases, with 20 bases remaining between them. Sequencing was performed with immunoSEQ multiplex PCR; in TCRdb, only in-frame clones are kept and a portion is missing. Among 55,000 to 75,000 clones listed, 65% to 90% were seen once. Prior autoimmune disease or systemic immunosuppression barred patients. The rearrangement uses TRBV7-6 and TRBJ1-4; the D is unclear. The sample here was CD4+ or CD8+ T cells sorted from blood, taken in a trial of the OX40 agonist ivuxolimab. This clonotype was obtained from an adult with an advanced solid tumor such as melanoma, head and neck, liver or kidney cancer. The DNA for the CDR3 is TGTGCCAGCAGCCCCGCCTTACAGAATTGGGGTGAAAAACTGTTTTTT. Encoded protein: CASSPALQNWGEKLFF.